Following are 8 T cell receptor beta chains from one sample sequenced in a study of molecular identifiers for immune sequencing clone quantification. Each CDR3 protein is one row after TCRdb ran MiXCR on the PCR reads. This sample has around 300,000 distinct CDR3 sequences; 24% occur once, and the top ten carry about 0.74%. Sequencing was done on a sample of naive CD8+ T cells from blood, with Jurkat cell RNA spiked in. Subset in this sample: FACS-sorted CD8+CD4-CCR7+CD45RA+ naive T cells. Source of these receptors: a human donor in good health. Some libraries in this study had Jurkat cell RNA spiked in.

In its sample, this clonotype was seen a few times. The chain combines TRBV4-1 with TRBJ1-5; perhaps TRBD1 as D (6 bases). Looked up from germline, CDR1 is MGHRA and CDR2 is YSYEKL. Trimming took off 1 base at V and 3 bases at J, with 10 bases between the two ends. CDR3 length: 15 residues. As DNA, the CDR3 is TGCGCCAGCAGCCAAGTGGGGGACAACAATCAGCCCCAGCATTTT. Its protein product is CASSQVGDNNQPQHF.

On this clonotype itself: With a much larger clone just one base away, this may be a read error. V is TRBV27 and J is TRBJ2-7; 7 positions match TRBD1. CDR1 is MNHEY and CDR2 is SMNVEV in the germline V gene (reference sequence). V dropped 3 bases and J dropped 3; count of bases not matched to a gene: 5. This CDR3 spans 14 amino acids. The CDR3 DNA is TGTGCCAGCAGTTTCCGGGCAGGGGGCTACGAGCAGTACTTC. Its protein product is CASSFRAGGYEQYF.

This clonotype was seen only once. One end of the junction fails to match germline, which may point to a read error. V is TRBV7-9 and J is TRBJ2-5; the match to TRBD2 covers 7 bases. This CDR3 is 15 amino acids long. The germline V gene encodes CDR1 SEHNR and CDR2 FQNEAQ (reference sequence). CDR3 protein: CASSSTETSKESQYF. The CDR3 region has the DNA TGTGCCAGCAGCTCCACTGAGACTAGCAAAGAGTCCCAGTACTTC.

The CDR3 bases are TGTGCCAGCACCGCCGGCTTTTCCTCTGGGGCCAACGTCCTGACTTTC. Protein: CASTAGFSSGANVLTF. The chain carries TRBV27 and TRBJ2-6; no firm D call. CDR1 is MNHEY, CDR2 SMNVEV, per germline (reference sequence). CDR3 size: 16 residues. The V end lost 7 bases, the J end lost 0 bases, and 13 bases lay between the germline ends. The full variable domain, in which reference TRBV27 and TRBJ2-6 provide the parts outside the CDR3, is EAQVTQNPRYLITVTGKKLTVTCSQNMNHEYMSWYRQDPGLGLRQIYYSMNVEVTDKGDVPEGYKVSRKEKRNFPLILESPSPNQTSLYFCASTAGFSSGANVLTFGAGSRLTVL.

The rearrangement uses TRBV2 and TRBJ1-1; 8 bases are a match to TRBD1. Per the germline V gene, CDR1 is SNHLY and CDR2 is FYNNEI. Unmatched junction bases numbered 9, after V lost 4 bases and J lost 5 bases. This CDR3 is 15 amino acids long. CDR3: CASSVPGTGDTEAFF. The CDR3 nucleotides read TGTGCCAGCAGTGTCCCCGGGACAGGAGATACTGAAGCTTTCTTT. The full variable domain, completed using reference TRBV2 and TRBJ1-1, is EPEVTQTPSHQVTQMGQEVILRCVPISNHLYFYWYRQILGQKVEFLVSFYNNEISEKSEIFDDQFSVERPDGSNFTLKIRSTKLEDSAMYFCASSVPGTGDTEAFFGQGTRLTVV.

A remark on this clonotype: This may arise from a read error, as a much more abundant clone is one base away. J is TRBJ2-3 and V is TRBV7-9, with TRBD2 matching 7 bases. CDR3 length: 14 residues. Germline assignment: CDR1 SEHNR and CDR2 FQNEAQ (reference sequence). J was trimmed by 5 bases and V by 5 bases; bases with no gene match: 7. As DNA, the CDR3 is TGTGCCAGCAGCCCAGCGGGGCCGGGAGATACGCAGTATTTT. It encodes CASSPAGPGDTQYF.

This clonotype was seen a few times. V gene TRBV20-1 combines with J gene TRBJ2-1; 10 nucleotides line up with TRBD2. Trimming at V came to 6 bases and at J to 8 bases, leaving 7 bases not matched to a gene. The CDR3 has 13 residues. The germline V gene encodes CDR1 DFQATT and CDR2 SNEGSKA (reference sequence). CDR3 coding DNA: TGCAGTGCCGAGACTAGCGGGTATTATGAGCAGTTCTTC. It specifies CSAETSGYYEQFF.

As regards this clonotype: Relative to the germline gene, one junction end is altered; a read error may explain this. V is TRBV19 and J is TRBJ2-1, with D unresolved. The CDR3 runs to 16 residues. The germline CDR1 and CDR2 sequences are LNHDA and SQIVND (reference sequence). Here the CDR3 reads CVSSMHRFPAPNEQFF. The CDR3, as DNA: TGTGTCAGTAGTATGCATCGGTTCCCGGCCCCCAATGAGCAGTTCTTC.